This TCR beta chain was observed in a study of blood T cell repertoires in COVID-19. Study context: Samples came from the United States, Italy and Spain, spanning acute and convalescent COVID-19. From T cells, B-cell-depleted T cells, or PBMCs came the material, which was cDNA or gDNA.

A Seattle source enrolled patients during active infection and followed them longitudinally. V gave up 3 bases and J gave up 0 bases, with 9 bases separating them. CDR1 and CDR2 (germline): SEHNR, FQNEAQ (reference sequence). The CDR3 spans 14 residues. The assay was immunoSEQ multiplex PCR, and TCRdb's table has in-frame clones only and misses some. In the table there are about 180,000 clones, about 84% of which are singletons. The specimen sequenced was peripheral blood. The chain links TRBV7-9 to TRBJ2-7; no clear D. This sequence originates from a person aged 70 to 79 with COVID-19, enrolled during active disease. As DNA, the CDR3 is TGTGCCAGCAGCTTTCAGGCTGACTCCTACGAGCAGTACTTC. It translates to CASSFQADSYEQYF.